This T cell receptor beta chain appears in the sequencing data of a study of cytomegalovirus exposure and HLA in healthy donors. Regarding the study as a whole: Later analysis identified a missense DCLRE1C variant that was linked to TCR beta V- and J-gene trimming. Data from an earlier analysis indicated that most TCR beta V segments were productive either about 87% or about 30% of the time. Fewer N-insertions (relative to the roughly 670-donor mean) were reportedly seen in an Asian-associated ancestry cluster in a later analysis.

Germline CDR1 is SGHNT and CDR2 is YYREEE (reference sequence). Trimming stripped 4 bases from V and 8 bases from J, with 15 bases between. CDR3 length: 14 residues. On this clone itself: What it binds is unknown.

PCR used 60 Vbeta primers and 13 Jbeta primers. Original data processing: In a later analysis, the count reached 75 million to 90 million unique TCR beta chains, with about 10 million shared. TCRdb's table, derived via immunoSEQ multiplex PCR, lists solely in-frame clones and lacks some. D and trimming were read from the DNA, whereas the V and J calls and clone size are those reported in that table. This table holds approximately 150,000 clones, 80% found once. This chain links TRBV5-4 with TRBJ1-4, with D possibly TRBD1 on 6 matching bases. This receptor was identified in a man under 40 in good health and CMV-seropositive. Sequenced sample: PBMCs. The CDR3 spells CASSITGFEEKLFF. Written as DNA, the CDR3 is TGTGCCAGCAGCATAACAGGGTTTGAGGAAAAACTGTTTTTT.